This T cell receptor (beta chain) was documented in a study of T-cell reconstitution after alpha-beta-depleted transplantation in children. CDR1 is MGHDK and CDR2 is SYGVNS in the germline V gene. The CDR3 covers 14 residues. V shed 4 bases and J shed 1 base, with 10 bases lying between them. This clonotype was counted at least ten times. Unique molecular identifiers were incorporated into the prepared TCRbeta library. TCRdb ran MiXCR on the PCR reads and lists one entry per CDR3 protein. The sample includes some 600,000 distinct CDR3 sequences, 16% of them seen just once. Sequencing used PBMCs from the stem cell graft donor, obtained from the stem cell graft. The source is a human donor who donated a stem cell graft to a child with acute myeloid leukemia. The V gene is TRBV25-1, the J gene TRBJ1-1; D perhaps matches TRBD1 (6 bases). Written as DNA, the CDR3 is TGTGCCAGCAGTGGGATACAGGGGAACACTGAAGCTTTCTTT. Protein: CASSGIQGNTEAFF.